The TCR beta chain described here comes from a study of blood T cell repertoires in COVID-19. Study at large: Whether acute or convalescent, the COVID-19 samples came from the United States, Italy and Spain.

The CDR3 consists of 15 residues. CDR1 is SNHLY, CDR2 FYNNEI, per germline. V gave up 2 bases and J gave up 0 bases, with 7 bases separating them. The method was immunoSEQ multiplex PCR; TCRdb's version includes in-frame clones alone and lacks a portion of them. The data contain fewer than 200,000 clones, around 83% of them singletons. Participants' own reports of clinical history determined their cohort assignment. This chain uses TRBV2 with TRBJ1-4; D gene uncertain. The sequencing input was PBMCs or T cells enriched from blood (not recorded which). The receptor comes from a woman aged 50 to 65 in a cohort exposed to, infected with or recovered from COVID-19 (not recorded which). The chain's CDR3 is CASSERLATNEKLFF. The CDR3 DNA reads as TGTGCCAGCAGTGAACGACTTGCAACTAATGAAAAACTGTTTTTT.